This TCR beta chain comes out of a study of cytomegalovirus exposure and HLA in healthy donors. This clone appeared a few times. Its cognate antigen is unknown. Overall study findings and caveats: One variant, a missense change in DCLRE1C, was linked in a later analysis to TCR beta V- and J-gene trimming. A few CMV-associated chains proved CMV antigen-specific in vitro. Information on immune exposure was restricted to one variable (CMV serostatus).

V lost 2 bases and J 4 bases, leaving 17 bases between the germline ends. The CDR3 runs 16 residues. Per the germline V gene, CDR1 is MDHEN and CDR2 is SYDVKM. PCR amplification relied on 60 Vbeta primers (plus 13 Jbeta primers). Repertoires were generated with immunoSEQ multiplex PCR, while TCRdb's copy carries only in-frame clones and drops some. The sample holds roughly 150,000 clones, roughly 85% seen once. The TCR originated in a woman younger than 30 in good health and CMV-seronegative. The genes are TRBV28 and TRBJ1-2; D is ambiguous. What was sequenced was PBMCs. The CDR3 region is CASSLLALGPLYGYTF. For the CDR3, the DNA is TGTGCCAGCAGTTTACTAGCCCTGGGTCCCCTCTATGGCTACACCTTC.